This TCR beta chain emerged from a study of cytomegalovirus exposure and HLA in healthy donors (dated by TCRdb to 2017 to 2019). General notes on the study: In an earlier analysis of fewer than 750 of the donors, roughly 300 Gb of sequence data and just under 120 million unique TCR beta sequences from about 180 million T cells were reported. An early release that covered several hundred HLA-typed donors contained about 300 gigabases of sequencing data and roughly 84 million unique TCR sequences. Of the roughly 400 genotyped donors, 70% to 90% were placed in the genetic ancestry cluster associated with self-reported Caucasian donors. The study aimed to test whether signatures of past pathogen exposure could be identified by cataloging public T cell receptors. Using immunosequencing, the study profiled T cell repertoires from roughly 650 subjects and related those repertoires to cytomegalovirus serostatus. Besides the first cohort of roughly 700 subjects, a separate validation cohort made up of around 120 different subjects was used. To predict cytomegalovirus infection status, the study brought together high-throughput TCR immunosequencing, statistical association of individual TCRs with disease status, and machine learning. To study patterns of TCR occurrence, a later analysis re-analyzed previously published TCR beta repertoires from under 750 donors and added high-resolution HLA genotyping. The later analysis used no new phenotypic data to find candidate immune exposures, relying instead on TCR beta sequences and their occurrence across donors. To decide whether each TCR beta V gene segment behaved as functional or pseudogenic, an earlier analysis of some 600 of the donors relied on high-throughput TCR beta sequencing. Donor age, sex, ethnicity and CMV serostatus were compiled together with the repertoire data. A later genetic analysis used genome-wide SNP genotypes for about three fifths of the 666 donors, treating that subset as a discovery cohort. All discovery cohort repertoires had been generated using a single sequencing platform. HLA typing included class I and class II loci at four-digit resolution. The number of donors typed differed by locus, with about 629-630 for A, B, C, DRB1 and DQB1, roughly 550 for DQA1, nearly 610 for DPA1, and 472 for DPB1. Several DR-DQ haplotypes were handled as single units for association and clustering because linkage in the cohort was strong. On average, about 200,000 unique TCR beta nucleotide sequences were sequenced per donor among several hundred genotyped donors of the cohort, with around 19% of those sequences being non-productive. Results the study describes overall, beyond this receptor: V-gene and J-gene trimming of TCR beta chains was associated with a missense DCLRE1C variant in a later genetic analysis, and the association was replicated in an independent cohort. In vitro tests confirmed that a few of the cytomegalovirus-associated TCR beta chains recognize cytomegalovirus antigens. Correlated functional status among segregating V segments might be attributable to linkage disequilibrium, but an unknown experimental factor could not be ruled out. In a later analysis, TCR association rates were found to vary across HLA loci, with the most associated TCRs seen for DRB1 alleles and the fewest for HLA-C alleles. In a later analysis, several top co-occurrence clusters were reported to appear linked to parvovirus B19, influenza, CMV and Epstein-Barr virus. Because HLA typing was missing for some donors at each locus, association tests included only the typed subset. Most TCR sequences were seen in very few donors, while some public TCRs were found in many individuals. A further reported finding was that TCR beta sequences accurately predicted the HLA-A and HLA-B alleles for most subjects in the first cohort. Around 16 rarely observed V segments, including chromosome 9 orphons, were excluded from the earlier analysis of 550 to 700 of the donors because counts were too low. Strong co-occurrence of HLA alleles, especially DR and DQ, made assigning TCR associations to individual alleles difficult. Only TCR beta chains were sequenced in this cohort, and the absence of alpha or paired-chain data limited detectable features. Compared with equally common non-associated chains, HLA-associated TCR beta chains in a later analysis were more clonally expanded and had lower generation probabilities. An earlier analysis of 587 of the donors showed that most TCR beta V segments appeared in productive rearrangements either about 90% or about 30% of the time, which broadly matched IMGT annotations. Most CMV-associated TCR beta chains appeared to be HLA-restricted in a later analysis, and the HLA associations seemed to be driven largely by CMV exposure. A total of fewer than 200 TCR beta chains were listed by the study as associated with cytomegalovirus. It was suggested by the authors that the approach could potentially be generalized to other disease states and immunological phenotypes. A later analysis associated roughly 17,000 TCR beta sequences with specific HLA alleles at a false discovery rate of 0.05. The classifier was reported to diagnose cytomegalovirus status with high specificity and sensitivity in both the original cohort and the validation cohort. Presence/absence analyses assumed roughly uniform sequencing depth across donors, an assumption that may not hold. A cluster of highly shared sequence variants was judged likely to be a technical artifact of the sequencing pipeline. Compared with the approximately 700-donor mean, donors in an Asian-associated ancestry cluster had fewer N-insertions in productive TCRs, according to a later genetic analysis. The 87-base-pair reads could not distinguish some IMGT-functional V segments, including TRBV6-2 and TRBV6-3, so those segments were excluded. Immune exposure information for the cohort was limited to CMV serostatus.

CDR1 and CDR2, looked up from the germline V gene, are MNHNS and SASEGT. V is reduced by 3 bases and J by 6 bases, leaving a spacing of 9 bases between them. From cysteine to phenylalanine, the CDR3 is 13 amino acids long. Just the 39-base CDR3 DNA is kept, in frame starting at base 1. The cohort consisted of some 670 healthy bone marrow donors. At the time of sampling, all cohort members were nominally healthy, though unrecorded immune exposures were likely present. The donor tested CMV seronegative, placing the donor among the 300 to 400 seronegative members of the cohort. Every donor gave a peripheral blood sample, and the peripheral blood mononuclear cells from that sample were used for TCR beta sequencing. Genomic DNA was extracted from the blood cell samples with the Qiagen DNeasy Blood Extraction Kit. The method was the immunoSEQ multiplex PCR assay. A mixture of 60 forward primers for TCR Vbeta segments and 13 reverse primers for TCR Jbeta segments was used in the multiplex PCR. Amplification of the CDR3 region of rearranged TCR beta genes was performed with a multiplex PCR assay on genomic DNA. The amplified TCR beta libraries were sequenced on the Illumina HiSeq System as 87-base-pair reads. Concerning the study's data processing: Across the roughly 700 repertoires, a later analysis counted 80 million or so unique TCR beta chains, roughly 11 million of which were shared by at least two donors. Raw reads were error-corrected and collapsed into unique sequences by a nearest-neighbor algorithm in which closely related sequences were merged to remove PCR and sequencing errors. Alignment of CDR3 sequences to IMGT reference sequences was used to assign V, D and J gene segments. For a sequence to be retained, a match of at least six nucleotides was required to both a V gene segment and a J gene segment. A rearrangement was called productive if the CDR3 had no stop codons and remained in frame with V and J, and every other rearrangement was called non-productive. Following IMGT convention, CDR3 was defined as the stretch from the second conserved V-encoded cysteine to the conserved J-encoded phenylalanine. Sequences without an unambiguous match to a single V gene segment were excluded from the earlier analysis of 587 of the donors. An earlier analysis of 550 to 650 of the donors classified V segments as functional when productive rearrangements were above 56.7% and as segregating when the standard deviation between donors was above 5%. To diagnose cytomegalovirus status from the catalog of TCR beta chain sequences, a statistical classification framework was built. V and J gene assignment, in a later analysis, came from comparing TCR nucleotide sequences with IMGT/GENE-DB human TR gene sequences. The TCRdist pipeline was used in a later analysis to assign CDR3 sequences and most-parsimonious VDJ recombination scenarios. In a later analysis, each TCR beta chain was defined by its CDR3 amino acid sequence together with its V-gene family, and reads without a unique V-gene family were excluded. To address suspected cross-contamination and a sequencing artifact, a later analysis removed approximately 590 highly shared, low-generation-probability nucleotide sequences. For each public chain, a later analysis derived a clonal expansion index from normalized ranks of inferred template counts within each repertoire. In a later analysis, generation probabilities were computed using a VDJ recombination model fitted to out-of-frame rearrangements, and the results were checked against IGoR. In a later analysis, hypergeometric tests were used to score TCR-TCR, TCR-HLA and TCR-CMV co-occurrence, with a repertoire-size bias correction applied to TCR pairs. To estimate false discovery rates, a later analysis permuted the HLA or CMV assignments 20 times. In a later analysis, co-occurring TCRs were grouped using DBSCAN, and TCRdist sequence similarity was added for clustering within HLA-allele-positive subsets. Repertoires with fewer than 30,000 or more than 120,000 public chains were left out of co-occurrence clustering, as were five repertoires with anomalous nucleotide sharing. The source is immuneACCESS, and TCRdb retained only in-frame sequences with V and J called. Part of the clones is not carried over; for the studies checked, unresolved V genes explain less than half of this, and the remainder is unexplained. That table supplies the V and J calls and clone size; D and trimming were determined from the DNA. This sample lists about 180,000 clones; roughly 85% were detected once. 1% of the sample goes to the ten largest clones.

About this clone: Its antigen specificity is not known. Per-base qualities were not stored, and no clone one base away is much larger.

Sequences were obtained from PBMCs. Recombination connected TRBV6-1 to TRBJ1-5, with the D gene not clear enough to name. The clonotype comes from a boy aged 2 to 9 in good health and CMV-seronegative. The CDR3 protein is CASSEGRVQPQHF. The bases are TGTGCCAGCAGTGAGGGGAGGGTTCAGCCCCAGCATTTT.